The sequence of this TCR beta chain was determined in a study of chemoradiotherapy in HPV16-positive cancers. Study findings and constraints: The functional HPV-specific definition rests on just a couple of HPV16-positive patients. Better recurrence-free survival went with HPV-responsive T-cell expansion in HPV16-positive patients. Candidate HPV-specific clones and E7-related TCR motifs grew in tumor during treatment.

With V trimmed by 0 bases and J by 7 bases, 6 bases remained unmatched. CDR3 size: 16 residues. The germline V gene encodes CDR1 MNHEY and CDR2 SMNVEV (reference sequence). This clone was detected a few times. The antigen is undetermined. Using immunoSEQ multiplex PCR, the repertoire was profiled, and TCRdb retains in-frame clones only, with some absent. Of 9,500 to 15,000 clones detected, around 87% appear once; the ten largest clones hold approximately 6%. The chain recombines TRBV27 with TRBJ1-6; 7 positions agree with TRBD1. Specimen: blood, collected from a patient who underwent chemoradiotherapy. This receptor was identified in a human donor with HPV-associated anogenital cancer. The CDR3 DNA is TGTGCCAGCAGTTTATCGATGACAGGGTGGAATTCACCCCTCCACTTT. Its protein is CASSLSMTGWNSPLHF.